These 29 T cell receptor beta chains were sequenced from one sample in a study of cytomegalovirus exposure and HLA in healthy donors. PCR was performed using 60 Vbeta and 13 Jbeta primers. Assay: immunoSEQ multiplex PCR; the TCRdb copy retains only in-frame clones and omits some. Of roughly 180,000 clones listed, 82% were seen once; the top ten hold about 1.5%. Specimen: PBMCs. These receptors were obtained from a male donor in good health and CMV-seronegative.

V usage is TRBV10-3 and J usage is TRBJ2-1; TRBD2 matches 15 bases. Losses at the gene ends were 3 bases for V and 5 bases for J; bases not matched to a gene: 8. CDR1 and CDR2 from the germline V gene are ENHRY and SYGVKD. There are 18 residues in the CDR3. The CDR3 is CAISERLGLAGGDNEQFF. The CDR3 DNA is TGTGCCATCAGTGAACGTCTCGGACTAGCGGGGGGGGACAATGAGCAGTTCTTC.

This clone was recorded only once. The junction departs from the called germline gene at one end, perhaps through a read error. The chain has TRBV7-9 and TRBJ2-7; D is perhaps TRBD1 (6 bases). Germline-derived CDR1 and CDR2 are SEHNR and FQNEAQ (reference sequence). There are 14 residues in the CDR3. The CDR3 coding sequence is TGTTCCAGCAGCTTAGACAGGATCAACTACGAGCAGTACTTC. Residues: CSSSLDRINYEQYF.

The chain has TRBV11-2 and TRBJ1-1; no reliable D call. This CDR3 contains 13 residues. Germline loops: CDR1 SGHAT, CDR2 FQNNGV. V lost 6 bases and J lost 11, with 19 bases in between. The CDR3 is CASSYMVGRVAFF. The CDR3 DNA reads as TGTGCCAGCAGTTATATGGTGGGGAGGGTGGCTTTCTTT. Variable domain in full (rest from reference TRBV11-2 and TRBJ1-1): EAGVAQSPRYKIIEKRQSVAFWCNPISGHATLYWYQQILGQGPKLLIQFQNNGVVDDSQLPKDRFSAERLKGVDSTLKIQPAKLEDSAVYLCASSYMVGRVAFFGQGTRLTVV.

The chain links TRBV6-1 to TRBJ1-6; no clear D gene. Trimming took 4 bases from V and 9 from J, leaving 4 bases between them. CDR3 length equals 11 residues. The germline CDR1 and CDR2 sequences are MNHNS and SASEGT. The CDR3 is CASSAGSPLHF. DNA of the CDR3: TGTGCCAGCAGTGCGGGTTCACCCCTCCACTTT.

The J gene is TRBJ1-2, the V gene TRBV5-1, with 10 bases aligning to TRBD1. Germline loops: CDR1 SGHRS, CDR2 YFSETQ. The CDR3 runs to 15 residues. Trimming cost V 4 bases and J 6 bases; bases outside gene matches: 9. CDR3 coding DNA: TGCGCCAGCAGCCTTGGGGGACAGGGGCAGAATGGCTACACCTTC. As protein: CASSLGGQGQNGYTF.

DNA of the CDR3: TGCGCCAGCAGCTTGCTATATGAATGGACTAGCGGGAACCAAGAGACCCAGTACTTC. Its protein product is CASSLLYEWTSGNQETQYF. This sequence joins TRBV5-1 and TRBJ2-5, with 12 bases that match TRBD2. The CDR3 totals 19 residues. Germline-derived CDR1 and CDR2 are SGHRS and YFSETQ. The junction had 10 bases not matched to a gene; V was cut back by 1 base and J by 0 bases.

The V gene is TRBV10-1, the J gene TRBJ2-1; TRBD1 aligns across 7 bases. Trimming removed 3 bases from V and 7 bases from J; junction bases left unmatched: 9. This CDR3 is 15 amino acids long. CDR1 and CDR2 from the germline V gene are WNHNN and SYGVQD (reference sequence). The CDR3 loop is CASSDHDRVWNEQFF. Here the CDR3 DNA reads TGCGCCAGCAGTGACCATGACAGGGTCTGGAATGAGCAGTTCTTC.

The table lists this clone with a few counts. This chain connects TRBV9 to TRBJ2-3, with 10 bases matching TRBD2. This CDR3 is 15 amino acids long. V was pared by 4 bases and J by 9 bases, with 11 bases of the junction left unmatched. Germline V gives CDR1 SGDLS, CDR2 YYNGEE. The CDR3 reads CASSSGTSEGGTQYF. The CDR3 nucleotides are TGTGCCAGCAGCTCCGGGACTAGCGAGGGGGGCACGCAGTATTTT.

This clone was recorded only once. This chain uses TRBV27 with TRBJ2-7, with a weak D call TRBD1 (6 bases). The CDR3 consists of 13 residues. Trimming took 8 bases from V and 1 from J, leaving 12 bases between them. From germline, CDR1 is MNHEY and CDR2 SMNVEV (reference sequence). CDR3 loop: CASHGQRSYEQYF. The CDR3 coding sequence is TGTGCCAGCCACGGACAGAGGTCCTACGAGCAGTACTTC.

The chain uses TRBV7-3 and TRBJ2-3; 8 positions match TRBD2. Germline CDR1 is SGHTA and CDR2 is FQGTGA. V was pared by 5 bases and J by 4 bases, with 8 bases of the junction left unmatched. The CDR3 covers 15 residues. The CDR3 nucleotides are TGTGCCAGCAGCCCCCGGACTAGCAGCTCAGATACGCAGTATTTT. Its protein is CASSPRTSSSDTQYF.

The rearrangement uses TRBV6-5 and TRBJ1-5; 9 bases are a match to TRBD1. The CDR3 runs 15 residues. Germline CDR1 reads MNHEY; CDR2 reads SVGAGI. After removal of 6 bases from V and 6 bases from J, the junction contained 9 bases not matched to a gene. CDR3 loop: CASSISGTGLQPQHF. In nucleotides, the CDR3 is TGTGCCAGCAGCATCTCCGGGACAGGGCTTCAGCCCCAGCATTTT.

The chain uses TRBV6-1 and TRBJ1-5; TRBD1 aligns across 7 bases. Germline loops: CDR1 MNHNS, CDR2 SASEGT. CDR3 size: 14 residues. V was clipped by 8 bases and J by 2 bases; unmatched bases: 6. This CDR3 reads CASFRQGGNQPQHF. The CDR3 DNA sequence: TGTGCCAGCTTTAGACAGGGTGGCAATCAGCCCCAGCATTTT.

The rearrangement joins TRBV7-7 to TRBJ2-3; 7 nucleotides align to TRBD2. CDR1 and CDR2 (germline): SSHAT, FNYEAQ (reference sequence). CDR3 length equals 13 residues. J gave up 2 bases and V 5 bases, and 1 base lay outside the gene matches. Here the CDR3 DNA reads TGTGCCAGCAGCGGGGACTACACAGATACGCAGTATTTT. This encodes CASSGDYTDTQYF.

This clone was counted a single time. V gene TRBV10-3 combines with J gene TRBJ2-1; 7 nucleotides agree with TRBD2. Germline V gene sequence: CDR1 ENHRY, CDR2 SYGVKD. The CDR3 extends over 15 amino acids. Trimming took 4 bases from V and 9 from J; bases not matched to a gene: 12. CDR3 region: CAISGGRAGSGEQFF. The DNA for the CDR3 is TGTGCCATCAGTGGGGGGAGGGCAGGGTCAGGTGAGCAGTTCTTC.

The chain has TRBV4-1 and TRBJ2-1; 9 positions match TRBD2. CDR3 length equals 16 residues. J gave up 1 base and V 6 bases, and 7 bases lay outside the gene matches. The V gene's germline CDR1 is MGHRA and CDR2 YSYEKL. The CDR3 reads CASRDSGGVSYNEQFF. CDR3 DNA sequence: TGCGCCAGCAGGGATAGCGGGGGCGTATCCTACAATGAGCAGTTCTTC.

This clone has only a few counts. The chain employs TRBV6-5 and TRBJ2-3, with 12 bases fitting TRBD2. The CDR3 is 16 residues long. Germline V lookup: CDR1 MNHEY, CDR2 SVGAGI. Germline trimming cut 0 bases from V and 8 bases from J; bases unmatched to any gene: 6. CDR3 residues: CASSYSTSGRPSTQYF. In DNA, the CDR3 is TGTGCCAGCAGTTACTCTACTAGCGGGAGGCCTAGTACGCAGTATTTT.

The rearrangement uses TRBV7-9 and TRBJ1-4; 9 positions agree with TRBD1. The CDR3 totals 15 residues. Germline loops: CDR1 SEHNR, CDR2 FQNEAQ (reference sequence). The trim removed 4 bases at V and 5 bases at J, leaving 5 bases unmatched. CDR3 sequence reads: CASSWGDRANEKLFF. Here the CDR3 DNA reads TGTGCCAGCAGCTGGGGGGACAGGGCGAATGAAAAACTGTTTTTT.

This chain links TRBV5-1 with TRBJ2-1; 10 bases fit TRBD1. Germline V gene lookup returns CDR1 SGHRS and CDR2 YFSETQ. There are 14 residues in the CDR3. Unmatched junction bases numbered 4, after V lost 4 bases and J lost 6 bases. In nucleotides, the CDR3 is TGCGCCAGCAGCATAGGACAGGGGGGCAATGAGCAGTTCTTC. Its translation is CASSIGQGGNEQFF.

This chain uses TRBV7-3 with TRBJ2-5, with TRBD1 matching 8 bases. The CDR3 runs 15 residues. Germline CDR1 is SGHTA and CDR2 is FQGTGA. The V segment lost 2 bases and the J segment 3 bases; nucleotides outside the gene matches: 5. The CDR3: CASSLGQGSEETQYF. The CDR3 DNA is TGTGCCAGCAGCTTAGGACAGGGTTCAGAAGAGACCCAGTACTTC. Variable domain in full (rest from reference TRBV7-3 and TRBJ2-5): GAGVSQTPSNKVTEKGKYVELRCDPISGHTALYWYRQSLGQGPEFLIYFQGTGAADDSGLPNDRFFAVRPEGSVSTLKIQRTERGDSAVYLCASSLGQGSEETQYFGPGTRLLVL.

This chain uses TRBV19 with TRBJ2-5; 7 bases agree with TRBD2. The germline V gene has CDR1 LNHDA and CDR2 SQIVND (reference sequence). CDR3 length: 14 amino acids. V was clipped by 1 base and J by 4 bases; unmatched bases: 3. Here the CDR3 DNA reads TGTGCCAGTAGTATAGGGGGGGGTTCAGAGACCCAGTACTTC. It encodes CASSIGGGSETQYF.

This chain joins TRBV6-1 and TRBJ1-2; D might be TRBD1 (5 bases). CDR1 and CDR2 (germline): MNHNS, SASEGT. There are 15 residues in the CDR3. V was shortened by 2 bases and J by 2 bases, with 12 bases between the two germline ends. CDR3 DNA sequence: TGTGCCAGCAGTGAATGGGGGGGAATAAACTATGGCTACACCTTC. Amino acids: CASSEWGGINYGYTF.

V gene TRBV4-2 combines with J gene TRBJ2-1, with D tentatively TRBD2 (5 bases). The germline V gene encodes CDR1 LGHNA and CDR2 YNFKEQ. The CDR3 has 15 residues. V was trimmed by 0 bases and J by 10 bases, leaving 16 bases between them. The CDR3 region is CASSQDEGSFWEQFF. Written as DNA, the CDR3 is TGTGCCAGCAGCCAAGATGAGGGATCTTTTTGGGAGCAGTTCTTC.

The table lists this clone with a few counts. This chain joins TRBV7-6 and TRBJ2-7; 10 nucleotides line up with TRBD2. V lost 5 bases to trimming and J lost 2 bases; unmatched junction nucleotides: 3. The CDR3 is 14 residues long. The germline CDR1 and CDR2 sequences are SGHVS and FNYEAQ. The CDR3 DNA follows: TGTGCCAGCAGCCCTAGCGGGAGCCCCTACGAGCAGTACTTC. Translating gives CASSPSGSPYEQYF. Complete variable domain (other parts from reference TRBV7-6 and TRBJ2-7): GAGVSQSPRYKVTKRGQDVALRCDPISGHVSLYWYRQALGQGPEFLTYFNYEAQQDKSGLPNDRFSAERPEGSISTLTIQRTEQRDSAMYRCASSPSGSPYEQYFGPGTRLTVT.

The chain uses TRBV9 and TRBJ2-1; 11 nucleotides line up with TRBD2. The length of the CDR3 is 14 residues. Germline trimming cut 0 bases from V and 9 bases from J; bases unmatched to any gene: 2. From germline, CDR1 is SGDLS and CDR2 YYNGEE. CDR3 in amino acids: CASSVVAGGVEQFF. CDR3 nucleotides: TGTGCCAGCAGCGTAGTAGCGGGGGGGGTTGAGCAGTTCTTC.

The CDR3 DNA reads as TGTGCCTGGAGTGTATCATCCGGAGAGACCCAGTACTTC. It translates to CAWSVSSGETQYF. This chain joins TRBV30 and TRBJ2-5; D is ambiguous. CDR1 and CDR2 from the germline V gene are GTSNPN and SVGIG (reference sequence). Trimming left V 0 bases short and J 4 bases short, with 9 bases between. CDR3 length: 13 amino acids.

V usage is TRBV4-3 and J usage is TRBJ1-1; D may be TRBD1 (6 bases). Trimming pared 4 bases from V and 5 bases from J, leaving 14 bases between. The V gene's germline CDR1 is LGHNA and CDR2 YSLEER. This CDR3 contains 14 residues. CDR3 nucleotide sequence: TGCGCCAGCAGCCGCGAGACAGGTTCGACTGAAGCTTTCTTT. Translation: CASSRETGSTEAFF.

The chain links TRBV9 to TRBJ2-1, with 8 bases aligning to TRBD2. The germline V gene has CDR1 SGDLS and CDR2 YYNGEE. The V and J ends lost 0 bases and 5 bases, in that order; junction bases with no gene match: 7. There are 16 residues in the CDR3. The CDR3 nucleotides read TGTGCCAGCAGCGTAGTCGGCGGGAGGAAGGACAATGAGCAGTTCTTC. Protein product: CASSVVGGRKDNEQFF. The variable domain in full, completed from reference TRBV9 and TRBJ2-1, reads DSGVTQTPKHLITATGQRVTLRCSPRSGDLSVYWYQQSLDQGLQFLIQYYNGEERAKGNILERFSAQQFPDLHSELNLSSLELGDSALYFCASSVVGGRKDNEQFFGPGTRLTVL.

The V and J genes are TRBV5-6 and TRBJ1-2, with TRBD1 matching 11 bases. The CDR3 is 17 amino acids. Germline V gene sequence: CDR1 SGHDT, CDR2 YYEEEE. The junction had 7 bases not matched to a gene; V was cut back by 1 base and J by 2 bases. CDR3 in DNA: TGTGCCAGCAGCTTGTTTCGGACAGGGGGCGAAAACTATGGCTACACCTTC. It is translated as CASSLFRTGGENYGYTF.

V usage is TRBV19 and J usage is TRBJ1-3; D gene uncertain. V shed 1 base and J shed 4 bases, with 14 bases lying between them. The CDR3 loop spans 16 amino acids. Germline V lookup: CDR1 LNHDA, CDR2 SQIVND (reference sequence). The CDR3 spells CASSIGRVSTGNTIYF. CDR3 nucleotide sequence: TGTGCCAGTAGTATAGGTCGGGTCTCAACAGGAAACACCATATATTTT.